The next 12 T cell receptor beta chains were all read from a single sample in a study of CD8 T cells in Susac syndrome (dated by TCRdb to the late 2010s). Library preparation employed the immunoSEQ multiplex PCR assay. RNA was extracted with the RNeasy kit and roughly 0.5 to 1 ug was reverse transcribed using random hexamers. TCRdb reanalyzed the raw reads on its own, using fastp at Q25 for trimming and MiXCR for clone calling, and kept in-frame beta chains. Rows merge per CDR3 protein into single entries with the most common DNA and genes. Across this sample there are about 190,000 distinct CDR3 sequences, with 80% to 95% seen only once. Around 0.096% of the sample is held by the ten biggest clonotypes. The material sequenced was CD4+ T cells from PBMCs. Source of these receptors: a human donor in good health.

This clonotype appeared a single time. The chain employs TRBV12-3 or TRBV12-4 and TRBJ1-1; D may be TRBD1 (6 bases). The V gene lost 8 bases and the J gene lost 4 bases, with 14 bases spanning the gap. The CDR3 is 13 residues long. The CDR3 region has the DNA TGTGCCAGCGGGACACGGTTGGGCACTGAAGCTTTCTTT. Translation gives CASGTRLGTEAFF.

The chain uses TRBV29-1 and TRBJ1-5, with 7 bases fitting TRBD1. CDR3 length equals 12 residues. V lost 5 bases, J lost 4 bases, and 2 bases stayed unmatched. The V gene's germline CDR1 is SQVTM and CDR2 ANQGSEA. The CDR3 reads CSVTGVNQPQHF. The CDR3 nucleotides read TGCAGCGTTACAGGGGTAAATCAGCCCCAGCATTTT.

The gene calls are TRBV20-1 and TRBJ2-7, with D perhaps assigned TRBD1 or TRBD2 (5 bases each). Trimming cost V 1 base and J 1 base, with 8 bases left between them. The CDR3 sequence is 13 residues long. The germline gives CDR1 DFQATT, CDR2 SNEGSKA (reference sequence). The CDR3 sequence is CSARGWGSYEQYF. The CDR3 nucleotides read TGCAGTGCTAGAGGGTGGGGGTCCTACGAGCAGTACTTC.

V is TRBV19 and J is TRBJ2-5; perhaps D is TRBD1 or TRBD2 (6 bases each). The V end was cut by 5 bases, the J end by 2 bases, with 15 bases between. The germline CDR1 and CDR2 sequences are LNHDA and SQIVND (reference sequence). The CDR3 sequence is 15 residues long. CDR3 in DNA: TGTGCCAGTAGTGCCGGGGGCACCTTACAAGAGACCCAGTACTTC. This translates into CASSAGGTLQETQYF.

This chain links TRBV7-2 with TRBJ2-5, with TRBD2 identical over 10 bases. The CDR3 is 16 amino acids. Trimming at V came to 0 bases and at J to 5 bases, leaving 6 bases not matched to a gene. The germline V gene has CDR1 SGHTA and CDR2 FQGNSA. The CDR3 here is CASSLAERGGRETQYF. CDR3 nucleotide sequence: TGTGCCAGCAGCTTAGCGGAGCGGGGGGGCCGGGAGACCCAGTACTTC. Together with reference TRBV7-2 and TRBJ2-5, the CDR3 gives the full variable domain: GAGVSQSPSNKVTEKGKDVELRCDPISGHTALYWYRQSLGQGLEFLIYFQGNSAPDKSGLPSDRFSAERTGGSVSTLTIQRTQQEDSAVYLCASSLAERGGRETQYFGPGTRLLVL.

This clonotype was seen once. V usage is TRBV6-1 and J usage is TRBJ2-7; 7 nucleotides agree with TRBD1. There are 16 residues in the CDR3. The germline V gene has CDR1 MNHNS and CDR2 SASEGT. V dropped 5 bases and J dropped 7; count of bases not matched to a gene: 17. The CDR3 DNA reads as TGTGCCAGCAGTCCCCGGACAGGAACACCTACGATGGAGCAGTACTTC. This translates into CASSPRTGTPTMEQYF.

The rearrangement links TRBV9 to TRBJ2-3; 10 nucleotides match TRBD2. The CDR3 is 16 amino acids. V trimming: 1 base; J trimming: 1 base; junction bases outside the gene matches: 3. Germline lookup yields CDR1 SGDLS and CDR2 YYNGEE. The CDR3 sequence: CASSVRLAGGTDTQYF. CDR3 bases: TGTGCCAGCAGCGTAAGACTAGCGGGCGGCACAGATACGCAGTATTTT.

The CDR3, as DNA: TGTGCCAGCTCACCCCAGGGGCTGGCGAACACTGAAGCTTTCTTT. This codes for CASSPQGLANTEAFF. The chain links TRBV18 to TRBJ1-1; TRBD1 might be the D (6 bases). In germline, CDR1 is KGHSH, CDR2 LQKENI. This CDR3 comprises 15 residues. Trimming took 3 bases from V and 1 from J, leaving 12 bases between them.

This sequence joins TRBV11-3 and TRBJ1-1; D might be TRBD1 (5 bases). CDR1 is SGHNT and CDR2 is YENEEA in the germline V gene. V lost 0 bases, J lost 0 bases, and 8 bases lay in between. The CDR3 has 15 amino acids. The CDR3 region has the DNA TGTGCCAGCAGCTTAGACGCAGGGATGAACACTGAAGCTTTCTTT. Translation gives CASSLDAGMNTEAFF.

This chain uses TRBV29-1 with TRBJ2-5; D may be TRBD2 (5 bases). This CDR3 contains 13 residues. V lost 4 bases, J lost 1 base, and 10 bases lay in between. Germline lookup yields CDR1 SQVTM and CDR2 ANQGSEA. In DNA form, the CDR3 reads TGCAGCGTTGGATTGACTACCCAAGAGACCCAGTACTTC. Translating gives CSVGLTTQETQYF.

The chain is built from TRBV16 and TRBJ2-5; 11 nucleotides line up with TRBD2. The CDR3 length is 16 residues. J was trimmed by 3 bases and V by 0 bases; bases with no gene match: 3. In germline, CDR1 is KGHSY, CDR2 FQNENV. CDR3 nucleotides: TGTGCCAGCAGCCAATCGGGGACTAGCGGAAAAGAGACCCAGTACTTC. The encoded protein is CASSQSGTSGKETQYF.

The chain recombines TRBV15 with TRBJ2-7; the D is unclear. The CDR3 length is 15 residues. Germline V gene sequence: CDR1 LNHNV, CDR2 YYDKDF (reference sequence). V gave up 0 bases and J gave up 0 bases, with 9 bases separating them. Here the CDR3 reads CATSRDLDLSYEQYF. For the CDR3, the DNA is TGTGCCACCAGCAGAGATCTCGACCTCTCCTACGAGCAGTACTTC.